The clone carrying this T cell receptor beta chain was found many times. Antigen: not known. This sample stems from a study of T cell repertoires in cytomegalovirus infection. MiXCR, run by TCRdb on the reads, gives a single entry per CDR3 protein. In the table there are around 300,000 distinct CDR3 sequences, approximately 22% of which are singletons. This CDR3 is 12 amino acids long. Trimming pared 3 bases from V and 2 bases from J, leaving 8 bases between. The germline V gene has CDR1 GTSNPN and CDR2 SVGIG (reference sequence). The sequencing used cultured PBMCs, collected from culture after CMV antigen stimulation. This clonotype originated in a human donor in good health (CMV status not recorded). Some clones in this sample may be carry-over from other donors' samples. This chain joins TRBV30 and TRBJ2-7; possible D gene TRBD2, 5 bases. CDR3 sequence (DNA): TGTGCCTGGAGACGGGGAACCTACGAGCAGTACTTC. It specifies CAWRRGTYEQYF. Using reference TRBV30 and TRBJ2-7 for the parts outside the CDR3, the full variable domain is SQTIHQWPATLVQPVGSPLSLECTVEGTSNPNLYWYRQAAGRGLQLLFYSVGIGQISSEVPQNLSASRPQDRQFILSSKKLLLSDSGFYLCAWRRGTYEQYFGPGTRLTVT.